The text below deals with one TCR beta chain. The sample originates from a study of blood T cell repertoires in COVID-19. Here immunoSEQ multiplex PCR was the method, and the copy in TCRdb shows in-frame clones only, minus some. The repertoire holds about 170,000 clones, with under 90% as singletons. Germline V lookup: CDR1 KGHSY, CDR2 FQNENV. The V gene end was trimmed by 4 bases and the J gene end by 9 bases; junction bases not matched to a gene: 3. There are 13 residues in the CDR3. The chain carries TRBV16 and TRBJ1-2; 12 bases align to TRBD1. Sequencing was done on a sample of PBMCs or T cells enriched from blood (not recorded which). This TCR was sampled from a man aged 50-60 years who had recovered from COVID-19. The CDR3 region has the DNA TGTGCCAGCAGCCCGGGACAGGGGGCAAGCTACACCTTC. Residues: CASSPGQGASYTF.